Listed below are T cell receptor beta chains from one sample, sequenced in a study of response to subunit inactivated influenza vaccine. TCRdb independently ran MiXCR on the RT-PCR reads; one entry per CDR3 protein. The sample lists hundreds of thousands of distinct CDR3 sequences; 15% to 18% were seen once. The input for sequencing was PBMCs from blood, taken 12 days after vaccination. Receptors originate from a man between 50 and 59 years old who received an inactivated influenza vaccine. The CDR3 runs from the conserved cysteine through the conserved F or W. The order of the fields is clone size, V gene, D gene, J gene, CDR3 DNA, CDR3 protein. D genes are given only for firm matches. Not every row has a clone size; where given, it reads once, few, many or a size class.

>-|TRBV28|-|TRBJ1-6
TGTGCCAGCAGTTTATTGGGAGCGACTTATAATTCACCCCTCCACTTT
CASSLLGATYNSPLHF
>few|TRBV4-2|TRBD2|TRBJ2-1
TGTGCCAGCAGCCAAGGAGCCTCAGCGGGGGCTTACAATGAGCAGTTCTTC
CASSQGASAGAYNEQFF
>-|TRBV3-1|TRBD1|TRBJ2-2
TGTGCCAGCAGCCAGAGGACAGGGGTCACCGGGGAGCTGTTTTTT
CASSQRTGVTGELFF
>few|TRBV18|TRBD1|TRBJ2-7
TGTGCCAGCTCGCCTGGACAGGCCATTTACGAGCAGTACTTC
CASSPGQAIYEQYF
>-|TRBV4-3|-|TRBJ1-2
TGCGCCAGCAGCCAAGGGACAGCGGCTAACTATGGCTACACCTTC
CASSQGTAANYGYTF
>few|TRBV10-3|-|TRBJ2-7
TGTGCCATCAGTACCAAGATGGGCCTATACCCCTCCGAGCAGTACTTC
CAISTKMGLYPSEQYF
>few|TRBV7-8|-|TRBJ2-5
TGTGCCAGCAGCTCCCTCCCGGCGGAGACCCAGTACTTC
CASSSLPAETQYF
>-|TRBV7-2|-|TRBJ1-1
TGTGCCAGCAGCTTTTCAGGGTGGGGGAACACTGAAGCTTTCTTT
CASSFSGWGNTEAFF
>many|TRBV6-5|TRBD2|TRBJ2-1
TGTGCCAGCAGTTACTCTAGCGGGGGAGGGAATGAGCAGTTCTTC
CASSYSSGGGNEQFF
>-|TRBV27|-|TRBJ1-6
TGTGCCAGCAGTCCCGGGACCGTCCGGGGGTCACCCCTCCACTTT
CASSPGTVRGSPLHF
>few|TRBV5-1|-|TRBJ2-7
TGCGCCAGCAGCTTCACAGGGAGATCTTCTAGTGGCGAGCAGTACTTC
CASSFTGRSSSGEQYF
>many|TRBV11-2|TRBD1|TRBJ2-3
TGTGCCAGCAGCTTCTGGGACAGATTTGATAGCACAGATACGCAGTATTTT
CASSFWDRFDSTDTQYF
>-|TRBV12-3/TRBV12-4|-|TRBJ1-5
TGTGCCAGCAGTTTTAAAGGGGCAAGACAGCCCCAGCATTTT
CASSFKGARQPQHF
>few|TRBV2|-|TRBJ2-7
TGTGCCAGCATCCTACAGGCAGGGAGCGAGCAGTACTTC
CASILQAGSEQYF
>few|TRBV20-1|TRBD2|TRBJ2-1
TGCAGTGCCAGAGGACTAGCGGGGATGCATGAGCAGTTCTTC
CSARGLAGMHEQFF
>-|TRBV12-3/TRBV12-4|TRBD1|TRBJ1-2
TGTGCCAGCAGTCATACAGGGGCTAACTATGGCTACACCTTC
CASSHTGANYGYTF
>few|TRBV29-1|TRBD1|TRBJ1-2
TGCAGCGTTGATCCGGACAGGGGTGACTATGGCTACACCTTC
CSVDPDRGDYGYTF
>few|TRBV2|-|TRBJ1-1
TGTGCCAGAGGATCAGGGATAGGGAACACTGAAGCTTTCTTT
CARGSGIGNTEAFF
>few|TRBV20-1|TRBD2|TRBJ2-1
TGCAGTGCTAGCCGGACCGGGACTAGCGCCTACAATGAGCAGTTCTTC
CSASRTGTSAYNEQFF
>few|TRBV6-4|-|TRBJ1-1
TGTGCCAGCAGTGACCCCCTTTACGGGGGAGGGAACACTGAAGCTTTCTTT
CASSDPLYGGGNTEAFF
>-|TRBV20-1|-|TRBJ1-1
TGCAGTGCTAGAGATCTAAGGAACACTGAAGCTTTCTTT
CSARDLRNTEAFF
>-|TRBV5-6|TRBD2|TRBJ2-3
TGTGCCAGCAGCCAGAGCGGCAGCGGGAGGACAGATACGCAGTATTTT
CASSQSGSGRTDTQYF
>-|TRBV4-3|TRBD2|TRBJ2-2
TGCGCCAGCAGCCGACCAGCGGGGGGTACCGGGGAGCTGTTTTTT
CASSRPAGGTGELFF
>many|TRBV5-1|TRBD1|TRBJ1-3
TGTGCCAGCAGCTTGGACAGGAGCTCTGGAAACACCATATATTTT
CASSLDRSSGNTIYF
>once|TRBV7-6|-|TRBJ1-4
TGTGCCAGCAGCTTAGAGCAGGCGCGAAATCTAAATGAAAAACTGTTTTTT
CASSLEQARNLNEKLFF
>-|TRBV10-1|-|TRBJ1-5
TGCGCCAGCAGTGAGTTCGGGAATCAGCCCCAGCATTTT
CASSEFGNQPQHF
>many|TRBV20-1|TRBD2|TRBJ2-1
TGCAGTGCTTCTAGCGGGAGGGCCTGGAATGAGCAGTTCTTC
CSASSGRAWNEQFF
>-|TRBV19|TRBD2|TRBJ2-3
TGTGCCAGTAGTGTCGGACTAGCGGGAACTTCCACAGATACGCAGTATTTT
CASSVGLAGTSTDTQYF
>-|TRBV20-1|-|TRBJ1-3
TGCAGTGCTTCAGTCATCCGGGGAAACACCATATATTTT
CSASVIRGNTIYF
>-|TRBV7-2|-|TRBJ2-1
TGTGCCAGCAGCTTCGGGCGGGGCCCCTACAATGAGCAGTTCTTC
CASSFGRGPYNEQFF
>-|TRBV3-1|-|TRBJ2-2
TGTGCCAGCAGCCAAGACAGGGACACCGGGGAGCTGTTTTTT
CASSQDRDTGELFF
>few|TRBV12-3/TRBV12-4|TRBD2|TRBJ2-3
TGTGCCAGCAGAAGCGGGCCGGGGGGTACAGATACGCAGTATTTT
CASRSGPGGTDTQYF
>-|TRBV4-2|TRBD2|TRBJ2-1
TGTGCCAGCAGCCCAAGTCTGGCGGGGGGCTACAATGAGCAGTTCTTC
CASSPSLAGGYNEQFF